This TCR beta chain was captured by sequencing in a study of blood T cell repertoires in COVID-19. Study in general: The origin of the acute and convalescent COVID-19 samples was the United States, Italy and Spain. Sample material is recorded as cDNA or gDNA derived from T cells, B-cell-depleted T cells, or PBMCs.

Per the original data handling: Amplified reference gene primers provided the basis for estimating nucleated cell counts. TCRdb's copy holds only in-frame clones and misses some; the assay was immunoSEQ multiplex PCR. V and J calls and clone size come straight from that table; D and trimming were deduced from the DNA. The data show some 190,000 clones, around four fifths seen once. Trimming removed 4 bases from V and 3 bases from J; junction bases left unmatched: 6. This CDR3 is 15 amino acids long. The V gene's germline CDR1 is MNHEY and CDR2 SVGEGT. The material sequenced was peripheral blood. J is TRBJ1-5 and V is TRBV6-2 or TRBV6-3, with 7 bases matching TRBD1. The TCR originated in a woman in her sixties or seventies with active or convalescent COVID-19. This CDR3 is CASSSPGQINQPQHF. In DNA, the CDR3 is TGTGCCAGCAGTTCCCCGGGACAGATCAATCAGCCCCAGCATTTT.